The entry below gives a single TCR beta chain sequence along with its context. The target antigen is unknown. Trimming at V came to 7 bases and at J to 15 bases, leaving 13 bases not matched to a gene. CDR1 is ENHRY and CDR2 is SYGVKD in the germline V gene. The CDR3 spans 13 residues. Of the isolated RNA, all was reverse transcribed, and so the sequenced material was expressed TCRB transcripts. The table came from immunoSEQ multiplex PCR; TCRdb's copy has only in-frame clones and leaves some out. Of fewer than 650,000 clones listed, roughly 16% are singletons. This entry comes from a study of beta chain features in type 1 diabetes. Study observations and caveats: Type 1 diabetes patients had fewer VDJ junction insertions and more deletions.

This rearrangement joins TRBV10-3 to TRBJ2-1; 9 bases line up with TRBD1. The sequenced sample consisted of naive CD4+ T cells from blood. This TCR was recovered from a man between 18 and 29 years old in good health. Here the CDR3 DNA reads TGTGCCATCACCCCGGGACAGGGCCTACCTAGGTTCTTC. This encodes CAITPGQGLPRFF.